The clone carrying this TCR beta chain was recorded many times. Its target is not known. This sample stems from a study of Graves' ophthalmopathy and Graves' hyperthyroidism. Findings and limits, study-wide: Most clonotypes expanded in thyroid above 0.001 frequency were present in blood too. Sensitivity reached 60% to 71% and specificity about 72% when the model predicted ophthalmopathy progression. A 13-signature model separated ophthalmopathy from stable hyperthyroidism, reaching less than 90% sensitivity and 75% to 83% specificity cross-validated.

There are 14 residues in the CDR3. V was shortened by 0 bases and J by 2 bases, with 7 bases between the two germline ends. From RNA, the CDR3 regions of TCR beta chains were amplified and sequenced. HTBI primers served in a first-round RT-PCR, which a second-round multiplex PCR followed. One entry per CDR3 protein results from TCRdb running MiXCR on the multiplex PCR reads. The data show around 1.1 million distinct CDR3 sequences, roughly 35% seen once. The chain links TRBV12-3 or TRBV12-4 to TRBJ1-1; no firm D call. Sequencing was performed on peripheral blood or thyroid tissue (not recorded which). The origin of this receptor is an adult man with Graves' hyperthyroidism. CDR3 nucleotide sequence: TGTGCCAGCAGTTTAGCGAGTATTAACACTGAAGCTTTCTTT. Translation: CASSLASINTEAFF.